This T cell receptor (beta chain) was sequenced in a study of radiotherapy plus CTLA-4 blockade in lung cancer. Findings and caveats of the study: Early clone dynamics of blood T cells, plus interferon-beta, reportedly predicted response best.

Trimming removed 6 bases from V and 7 bases from J, with 19 bases in between. This CDR3 comprises 14 residues. Germline CDR1 is SQVTM and CDR2 is ANQGSEA. Only in-frame clones appear in the TCRdb table, and some are missing; sequencing was by immunoSEQ multiplex PCR. The sample records 80,000 or so clones, about 84% being singletons. A remark on this clone: Its antigen is currently unknown.

The gene calls are TRBV29-1 and TRBJ2-1, with D possibly matching TRBD1 (8 bases). The TCR originated in a human donor with non-small cell lung cancer who had stable disease on radiotherapy plus ipilimumab. Sequenced here: peripheral blood, sampled from a patient treated with radiotherapy plus ipilimumab. CDR3 protein: CSVGRAGGLNEQFF. CDR3 DNA: TGCAGCGTGGGGAGGGCAGGGGGCCTAAATGAGCAGTTCTTC.